This T cell receptor (beta chain) came from a study of response to subunit inactivated influenza vaccine. The CDR3 has 14 amino acids. Trimming pared 1 base from V and 0 bases from J, leaving 6 bases between. TCRdb redid the calling of the RT-PCR reads with MiXCR, one entry per CDR3 protein. The sample has about 310,000 distinct CDR3 sequences; about a fifth are singletons. Whole-study results and caveats: Authors suggested few new T cells are recruited by each seasonal influenza vaccination.

The sample holds many counts of this clonotype. Its antigen is undetermined. This specimen was PBMCs from blood, taken about 19 months after vaccination. The chain employs TRBV12-3 or TRBV12-4 and TRBJ1-1; D gene ambiguous. The source of this sequence is a man between 50 and 69 years old who received an inactivated influenza vaccine. DNA for the CDR3: TGTGCCAGCAGTTTAGTGGGGTTGAACACTGAAGCTTTCTTT. Translating it yields CASSLVGLNTEAFF.